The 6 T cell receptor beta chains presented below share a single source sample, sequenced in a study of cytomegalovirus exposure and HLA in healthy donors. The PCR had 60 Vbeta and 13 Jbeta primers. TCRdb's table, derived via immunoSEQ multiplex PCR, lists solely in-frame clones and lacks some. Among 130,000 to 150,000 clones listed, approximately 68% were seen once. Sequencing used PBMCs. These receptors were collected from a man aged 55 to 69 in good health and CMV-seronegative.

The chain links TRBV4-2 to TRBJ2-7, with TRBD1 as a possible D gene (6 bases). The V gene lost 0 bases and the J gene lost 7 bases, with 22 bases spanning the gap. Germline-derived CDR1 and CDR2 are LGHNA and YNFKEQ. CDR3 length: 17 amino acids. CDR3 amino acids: CASSQDAGDTSPREQYF. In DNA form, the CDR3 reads TGTGCCAGCAGCCAAGATGCCGGGGACACTTCACCGCGGGAGCAGTACTTC.

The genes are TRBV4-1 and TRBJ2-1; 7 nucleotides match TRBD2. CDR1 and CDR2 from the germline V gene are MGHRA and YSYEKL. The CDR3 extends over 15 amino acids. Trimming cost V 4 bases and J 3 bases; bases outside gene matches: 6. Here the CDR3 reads CASSPGLEFYNEQFF. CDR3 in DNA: TGCGCCAGCAGCCCTGGACTAGAATTCTACAATGAGCAGTTCTTC.

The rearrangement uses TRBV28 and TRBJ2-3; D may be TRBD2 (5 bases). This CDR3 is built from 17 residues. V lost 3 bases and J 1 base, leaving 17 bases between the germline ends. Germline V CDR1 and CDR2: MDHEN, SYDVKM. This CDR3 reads CASSFPESRRGTDTQYF. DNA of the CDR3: TGTGCCAGCAGTTTTCCAGAGTCTAGGCGGGGCACAGATACGCAGTATTTT.

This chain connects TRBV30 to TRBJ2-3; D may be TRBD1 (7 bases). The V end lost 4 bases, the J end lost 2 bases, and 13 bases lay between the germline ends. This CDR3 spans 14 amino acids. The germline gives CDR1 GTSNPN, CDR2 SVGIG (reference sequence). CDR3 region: CAWTEGAPTDTQYF. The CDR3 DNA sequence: TGTGCCTGGACGGAGGGGGCACCCACAGATACGCAGTATTTT.

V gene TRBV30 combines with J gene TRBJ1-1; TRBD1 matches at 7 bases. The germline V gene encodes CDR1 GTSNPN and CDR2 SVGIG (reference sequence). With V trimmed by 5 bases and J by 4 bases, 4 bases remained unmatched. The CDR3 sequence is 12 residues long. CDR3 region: CAWATGITEAFF. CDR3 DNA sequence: TGTGCCTGGGCGACAGGGATCACTGAAGCTTTCTTT.

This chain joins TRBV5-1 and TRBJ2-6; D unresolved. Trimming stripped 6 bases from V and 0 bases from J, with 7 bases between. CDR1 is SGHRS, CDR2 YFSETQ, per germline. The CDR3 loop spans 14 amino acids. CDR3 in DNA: TGCGCCAGCATGGGCGACTCTGGGGCCAACGTCCTGACTTTC. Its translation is CASMGDSGANVLTF.